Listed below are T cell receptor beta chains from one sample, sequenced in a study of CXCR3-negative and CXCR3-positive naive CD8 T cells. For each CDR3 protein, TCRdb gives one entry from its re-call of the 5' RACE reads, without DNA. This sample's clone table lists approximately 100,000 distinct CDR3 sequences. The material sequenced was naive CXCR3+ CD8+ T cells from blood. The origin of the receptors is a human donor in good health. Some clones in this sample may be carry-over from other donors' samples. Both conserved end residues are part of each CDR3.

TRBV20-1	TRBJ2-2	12	CSAREGTGELFF
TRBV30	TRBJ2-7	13	CAWSVFAHYEQYF
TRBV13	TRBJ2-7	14	CASSRAGGPDEQYF
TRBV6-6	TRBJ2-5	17	CASSYYMGTGSGETQYF
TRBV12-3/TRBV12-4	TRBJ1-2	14	CASSPTDSFYGYTF
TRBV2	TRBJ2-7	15	CASSESQGGTYEQYF
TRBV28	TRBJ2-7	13	CASSFGAPYEQYF
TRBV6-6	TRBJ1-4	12	CASGWGAEKLFF
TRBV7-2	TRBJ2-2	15	CASSWTVANTGELFF
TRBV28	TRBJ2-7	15	CASTQGSFTEDEQYF
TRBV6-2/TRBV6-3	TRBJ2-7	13	CASSYRDSYEQYF
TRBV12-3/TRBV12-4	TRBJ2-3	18	CASGRLSGGSTSTDTQYF
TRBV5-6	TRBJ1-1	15	CASSPTGGVGTEAFF
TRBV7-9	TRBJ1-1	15	CASSSRETVNTEAFF
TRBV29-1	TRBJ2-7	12	CSLLGAGGEQYF
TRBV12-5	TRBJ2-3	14	CASGPPGIPDTQYF
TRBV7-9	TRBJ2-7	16	CASSAQTSGRSYEQYF
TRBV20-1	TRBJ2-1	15	CSARVGLAANNEQFF
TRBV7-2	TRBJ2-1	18	CASSLLWQGLATYNEQFF
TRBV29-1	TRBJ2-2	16	CSVEVSGRVSPGELFF
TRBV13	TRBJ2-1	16	CASSLGLTSGMDEQFF
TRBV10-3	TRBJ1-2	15	CAISGGEQSNYGYTF
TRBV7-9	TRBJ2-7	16	CASSQPKEDRPYEQYF
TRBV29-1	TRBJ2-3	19	CSVEDPGLQGASFGDTQYF
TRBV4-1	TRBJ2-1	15	CASSQGTSKYNEQFF
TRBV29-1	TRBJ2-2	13	CSVDVPNTGELFF
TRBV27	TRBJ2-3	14	CASRSWTKTDTQYF
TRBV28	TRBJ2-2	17	CASSLYYFNRDTGELFF
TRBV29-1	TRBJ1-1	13	CSVEGGRGLYAFF